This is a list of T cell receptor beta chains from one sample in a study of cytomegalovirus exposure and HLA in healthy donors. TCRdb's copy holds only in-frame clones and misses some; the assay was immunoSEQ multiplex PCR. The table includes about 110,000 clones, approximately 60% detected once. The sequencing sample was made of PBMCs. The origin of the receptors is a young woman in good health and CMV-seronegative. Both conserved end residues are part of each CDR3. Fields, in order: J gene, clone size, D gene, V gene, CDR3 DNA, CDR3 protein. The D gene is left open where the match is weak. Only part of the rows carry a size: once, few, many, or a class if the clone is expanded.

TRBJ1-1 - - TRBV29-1 TGCAGCGTTGAGGTGGCAGTGAACACTGAAGCTTTCTTT CSVEVAVNTEAFF
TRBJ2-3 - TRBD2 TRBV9 TGTGCCAGCAGTGGCGGGAGGGCCCTAGATACGCAGTATTTT CASSGGRALDTQYF
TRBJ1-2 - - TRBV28 TGTGCCAGCAGTTTACTCGGGGTCGGTTGGGGCTACACCTTC CASSLLGVGWGYTF
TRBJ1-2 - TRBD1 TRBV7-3 TGTGCCAGCAGCTTAACGGGGGACAGGGGTGATGGCTACACCTTC CASSLTGDRGDGYTF
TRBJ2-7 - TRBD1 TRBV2 TGTGCCAGCAGTGAAGGGACAGGCCCTTCCTACGAGCAGTACTTC CASSEGTGPSYEQYF
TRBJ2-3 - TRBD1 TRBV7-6 TGTGCCAGCAGCTTAAGACAGGGGGAGTTAGATACGCAGTATTTT CASSLRQGELDTQYF
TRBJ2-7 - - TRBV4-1 TGCGCCAGCAGCCAAGATGTTTACCTAGCACCCCACGAGCAGTACTTC CASSQDVYLAPHEQYF
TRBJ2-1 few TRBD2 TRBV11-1 TGTGCCAGCAGCCCCAGTGAGCGGGGGGGGCTTGAGCAGTTCTTC CASSPSERGGLEQFF
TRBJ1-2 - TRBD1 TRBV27 TGTGCCAGCAGTTTCGACAGGGTCCTAGGCTACACCTTC CASSFDRVLGYTF
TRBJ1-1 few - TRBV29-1 TGCAGCGTTCGAAACAGGGCCCAGAACACTGAAGCTTTCTTT CSVRNRAQNTEAFF
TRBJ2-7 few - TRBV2 TGTGCCAGCAGTCTCCTACAGGGAGATATCTACGAGCAGTACTTC CASSLLQGDIYEQYF
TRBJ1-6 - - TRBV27 TGTGCCAGCAGAGCGTGGACAGATAATTCACCCCTCCACTTT CASRAWTDNSPLHF
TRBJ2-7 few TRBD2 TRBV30 TGTGCCTGGAGTGTACTAGCGGGAGCCTCAAAAGGTCGCTACGAGCAGTACTTC CAWSVLAGASKGRYEQYF
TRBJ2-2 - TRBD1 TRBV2 TGTGCCAGCAGGACAGGGGAATTGAACACCGGGGAGCTGTTTTTT CASRTGELNTGELFF
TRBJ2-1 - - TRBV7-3 TGTGCCAGCAGCTTAAGTATCACGAGTTACAATGAGCAGTTCTTC CASSLSITSYNEQFF
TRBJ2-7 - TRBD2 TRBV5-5 TGTGCCAGCAGCTACCGGACTAGCGGGATTTTCGAGCAGTACTTC CASSYRTSGIFEQYF
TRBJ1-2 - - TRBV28 TGTGCCAGCAGTCCCCTAACCGATCTCTATGGCTACACCTTC CASSPLTDLYGYTF
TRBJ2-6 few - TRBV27 TGTGCCAGCAGTCCGAAATGGTGGGCCTCTGGGGCCAACGTCCTGACTTTC CASSPKWWASGANVLTF
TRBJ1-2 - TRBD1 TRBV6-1 TGTGCCAGCATACCGGGACAGATAGCTAACTATGGCTACACCTTC CASIPGQIANYGYTF
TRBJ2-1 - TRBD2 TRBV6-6 TGTGCCAGCAGTATTAGCGGGGCCACGCATGAGCAGTTCTTC CASSISGATHEQFF
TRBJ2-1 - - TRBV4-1 TGCGCCAGCAGCCAAGGTGAACCCGCGAATGAGCAGTTCTTC CASSQGEPANEQFF
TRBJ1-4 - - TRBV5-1 TGCGCCAGCAGCTTTCGGTACGCTAATGAAAAACTGTTTTTT CASSFRYANEKLFF
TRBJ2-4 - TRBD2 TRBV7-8 TGTGCCAGCAGCTTAGGAACGGGACTAGCGGGAGTGGCCAAAAACATTCAGTACTTC CASSLGTGLAGVAKNIQYF
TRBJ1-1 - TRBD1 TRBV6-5 TGTGCCAGCACCGCAGGGGGCTACACTGAAGCTTTCTTT CASTAGGYTEAFF
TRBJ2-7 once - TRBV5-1 TGCGCCAGCAGCGGTAGCGGTAACACCTACGAGCAGTACTTC CASSGSGNTYEQYF
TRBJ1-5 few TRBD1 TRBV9 TGTGCCAGCAGCGGGGACAGCAGTAATCAGCCCCAGCATTTT CASSGDSSNQPQHF
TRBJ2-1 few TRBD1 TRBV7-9 TGTGCCAGCAGCCCACCACGGACAGGGGATGGGGATGAGCAGTTCTTC CASSPPRTGDGDEQFF
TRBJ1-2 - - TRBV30 TGTGCCGGGGAAACCGGGAGAGCCTATGGCTACACCTTC CAGETGRAYGYTF
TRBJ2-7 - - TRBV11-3 TGTGCCAGCAGTCCAGACTCCTACGAGCAGTACTTC CASSPDSYEQYF
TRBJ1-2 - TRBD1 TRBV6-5 TGTGCCAGCAGTTACGGAGGGGGCGCCCCTGATGGCTACACCTTC CASSYGGGAPDGYTF
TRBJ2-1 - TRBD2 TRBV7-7 TGTGCTAGCAGCCCGCATAGCGGGAGGGCCTACAATGAGCAGTTCTTC CASSPHSGRAYNEQFF
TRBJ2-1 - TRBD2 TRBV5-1 TGCGCCAGCAGCTTGGACAAACTAGCGGGGGGCACCTACAATGAGCAGTTCTTC CASSLDKLAGGTYNEQFF
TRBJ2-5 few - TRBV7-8 TGTGCCAGCAGCAACCGGGACTGGGGCTTGGGGACCCAGTACTTC CASSNRDWGLGTQYF
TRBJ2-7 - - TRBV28 TGTGCCAGCAGTTTCTCTAGGGGGTCCTTCTACGAGCAGTACTTC CASSFSRGSFYEQYF
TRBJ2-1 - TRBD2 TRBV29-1 TGCAGCGTTGAGGGACTAGTGACTAGCGGGAGGGACTCCTACAATGAGCAGTTCTTC CSVEGLVTSGRDSYNEQFF
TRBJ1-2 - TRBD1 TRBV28 TGTGCCAGCAGGGGACAGGGTTATGGCTACACCTTC CASRGQGYGYTF
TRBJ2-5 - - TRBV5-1 TGCGCCAGCAGCTGGACTCAAGAGACCCAGTACTTC CASSWTQETQYF
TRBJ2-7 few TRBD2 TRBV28 TGTGCCAGCAGTTGGGGAGTTCTAGCGGGAGACTCCTACGAGCAGTACTTC CASSWGVLAGDSYEQYF
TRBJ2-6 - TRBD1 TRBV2 TGTGCCAGCAAGGGCAGGGGGCCTACTGGGGCCAACGTCCTGACTTTC CASKGRGPTGANVLTF
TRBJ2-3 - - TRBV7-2 TGTGCCAGCAGCTTGTCCCCGACAGACACAGATACGCAGTATTTT CASSLSPTDTDTQYF
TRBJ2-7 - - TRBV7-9 TGTGCCAGCAGCGTCACACCGGCGGGTGTAGACGAGCAGTACTTC CASSVTPAGVDEQYF
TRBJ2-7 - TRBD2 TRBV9 TGTGCCAGCAGCGTAGAGGCTAGCGGGACTTACGAGCAGTACTTC CASSVEASGTYEQYF
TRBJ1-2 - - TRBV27 TGTGCCAGCAGTTTAGAGGCGGGAACGGGCTACACCTTC CASSLEAGTGYTF